This T cell receptor (beta chain) was obtained from a study of T cells in Graves' hyperthyroidism and ophthalmopathy. Study-wide points: Most thyroid clonotypes expanded above 0.001 appeared in blood too.

Criteria for exclusion of patients were uncontrolled infection, other autoimmune disease, pregnancy or lactation. This CDR3 is built from 15 residues. Germline V gives CDR1 MNHEY, CDR2 SMNVEV (reference sequence). V shed 2 bases and J shed 4 bases, with 15 bases lying between them. Amplification of TCR beta CDR3 regions was performed using RNA transcripts as template. In the first-round RT-PCR of the TCR CDR3, the HTBI primer set was used. TCRdb reprocessed the multiplex PCR reads via MiXCR and lists one record per CDR3 protein. The sample includes about 290,000 distinct CDR3 sequences, about an eighth of them seen just once. This clonotype was found a few times. The target antigen is unknown.

The specimen was blood. The gene calls are TRBV27 and TRBJ2-7; TRBD1 might be the D (5 bases). This TCR was sampled from a woman aged 40 to 49 with Graves' hyperthyroidism. CDR3 in amino acids: CASSLHGQGGYEQYF. CDR3 nucleotides: TGTGCCAGCAGTTTACACGGCCAGGGTGGGTACGAGCAGTACTTC.